This T cell receptor (beta chain) was found in a study of blood T cell repertoires in COVID-19. Clones were read by immunoSEQ multiplex PCR, and TCRdb kept only the in-frame ones, dropping some. There are more than 150,000 clones in the sample; 80% to 90% occur only once, and roughly 15% lies in the top ten. This CDR3 has 14 residues. CDR1 is MDHEN, CDR2 SYDVKM, per germline. Between the trimmed V and J ends, which lost 6 bases and 0 bases, there was a span of 12 bases. This sequence originates from a woman aged 35 to 49 with acute or convalescent COVID-19. The chain carries TRBV28 and TRBJ2-7; D unresolved. Sequencing was performed on peripheral blood. Written as DNA, the CDR3 is TGTGCCAGCAGCCCCCCGAGGTACTCCTACGAGCAGTACTTC. Its translation: CASSPPRYSYEQYF.